This T cell receptor (beta chain) was captured in a study of long-term antiretroviral therapy in people with HIV. Participants with HIV, all of them, were treated in the United States. Study findings and constraints: Pre-ART clonal expansion yielded clones that dominated the repertoire at all time points.

An immunoSEQ assay, version v3.0, was performed at survey level. It was roughly 40,000-50,000 T-cell genomes per sample that sequencing targeted. Libraries were prepared by immunoSEQ multiplex PCR; TCRdb keeps only in-frame clonotypes and omits some of them. The data hold 20,000 to 25,000 clones, with approximately 80% observed a single time. A few counts support this clone. Its antigen is currently unknown. Germline CDR1 reads MNHNS; CDR2 reads SASEGT. The CDR3 covers 15 residues. V lost 1 base to trimming and J lost 9 bases, with 13 bases between them. The specimen was unsorted PBMCs, collected around 4 years after starting antiretroviral therapy. The chain carries TRBV6-1 and TRBJ1-6; TRBD1 is a possible D gene (6 bases). The clonotype originates from a young man with HIV. This CDR3 is CASSEEGGGGSPLHF. The CDR3 coding sequence is TGTGCCAGCAGTGAAGAAGGGGGGGGTGGTTCACCCCTCCACTTT.